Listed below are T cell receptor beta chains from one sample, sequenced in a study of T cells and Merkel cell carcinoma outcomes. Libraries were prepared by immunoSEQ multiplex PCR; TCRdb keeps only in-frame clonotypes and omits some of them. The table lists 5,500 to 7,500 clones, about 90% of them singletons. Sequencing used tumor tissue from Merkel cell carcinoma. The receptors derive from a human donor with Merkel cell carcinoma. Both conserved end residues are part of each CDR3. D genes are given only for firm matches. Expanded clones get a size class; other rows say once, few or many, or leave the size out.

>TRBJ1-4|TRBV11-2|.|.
TGTGCCAGCAGCTTAGCCCCCGGGAATGAAAAACTGTTTTTT
CASSLAPGNEKLFF
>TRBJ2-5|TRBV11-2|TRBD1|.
TGTGCCAGCAGCCCGGACAGGTTTGAGACCCAGTACTTC
CASSPDRFETQYF
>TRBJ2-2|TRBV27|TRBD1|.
TGTGCCAGCAGTCCCGGGACAGGGAACACCGGGGAGCTGTTTTTT
CASSPGTGNTGELFF
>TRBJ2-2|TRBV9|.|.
TGTGCCAGCACCGACGGTAACACCGGGGAGCTGTTTTTT
CASTDGNTGELFF
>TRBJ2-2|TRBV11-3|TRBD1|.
TGTGCCAGCAGTCGGACCACCGGGACAGGGGACACCGGGGAGCTGTTTTTT
CASSRTTGTGDTGELFF
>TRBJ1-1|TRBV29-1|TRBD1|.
TGCAGCGCCGCCAGGGGGCAGGGTACTGAAGCTTTCTTT
CSAARGQGTEAFF
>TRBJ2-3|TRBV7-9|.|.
TGTGCCAGCAGCTTCCGGGACTCCACAGATACGCAGTATTTT
CASSFRDSTDTQYF
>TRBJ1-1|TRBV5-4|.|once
TGTGCCAGCACCCCGATGGGGGTAAACACTGAAGCTTTCTTT
CASTPMGVNTEAFF
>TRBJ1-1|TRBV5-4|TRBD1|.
TGTGCCAGCAGACCTAGGACAGGGTGGGACACTGAAGCTTTCTTT
CASRPRTGWDTEAFF
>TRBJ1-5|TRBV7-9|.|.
TGTGCCAGCAGCTTATTTGGTCAGGGCAATCAGCCCCAGCATTTT
CASSLFGQGNQPQHF
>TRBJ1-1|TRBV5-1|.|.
TGCGCCAGCAGCTTCGCAGGGATTAACACTGAAGCTTTCTTT
CASSFAGINTEAFF
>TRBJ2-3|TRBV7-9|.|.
TGTGCCAGCAGCCCCCGGAGGGGCGGCACAGATACGCAGTATTTT
CASSPRRGGTDTQYF
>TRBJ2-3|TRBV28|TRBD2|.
TGTGCCAGCAGTGTTAGCGGGGGGCTCACAGATACGCAGTATTTT
CASSVSGGLTDTQYF
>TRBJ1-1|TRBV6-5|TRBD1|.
TGTGCCAGCAGACGAACCGGGACAGGGAACACTGAAGCTTTCTTT
CASRRTGTGNTEAFF
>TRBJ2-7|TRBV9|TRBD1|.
TGTGCCAGCAGCGTAGGACAGGGAAATATCCACGAGCAGTACTTC
CASSVGQGNIHEQYF
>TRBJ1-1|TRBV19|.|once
TGTGCCAGTAGTATAGAAGTCAACACTGAAGCTTTCTTT
CASSIEVNTEAFF
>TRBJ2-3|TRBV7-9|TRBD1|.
TGTGCCAGCAGCGACCGGGACAGGGGAACAGATACGCAGTATTTT
CASSDRDRGTDTQYF
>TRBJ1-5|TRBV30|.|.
TGTGCCTGGAGCTTGGAGGGCAATCAGCCCCAGCATTTT
CAWSLEGNQPQHF
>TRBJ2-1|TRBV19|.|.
TGTGCCAGTCCCGCCCAGGGCCCCCGCTCCTACAATGAGCAGTTCTTC
CASPAQGPRSYNEQFF
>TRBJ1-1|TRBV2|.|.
TGTGCCAGCATAGAGGGACGTCTGAACACTGAAGCTTTCTTT
CASIEGRLNTEAFF
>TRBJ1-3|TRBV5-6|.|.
TGTGCCAGCAGCTTGGGACGGTTTGGAAACACCATATATTTT
CASSLGRFGNTIYF
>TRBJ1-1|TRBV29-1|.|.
TGCAGCGTTGAGGCACAGTTCGGGGTCCCGGGTGAGACTTTCTTT
CSVEAQFGVPGETFF
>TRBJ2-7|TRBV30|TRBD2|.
TGTGCCTGGAGTATAGCGGGGGGAAGTTACGAGCAGTACTTC
CAWSIAGGSYEQYF
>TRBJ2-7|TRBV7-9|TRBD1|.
TGTGCCAGCAGCTTGACAGGGGGCTTCGACGAGCAGTACTTC
CASSLTGGFDEQYF
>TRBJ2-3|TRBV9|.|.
TGTACCAGCAGCGTAGGGCAGGGCAACACAGATACGCAGTATTTT
CTSSVGQGNTDTQYF
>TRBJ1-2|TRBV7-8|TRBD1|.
TGTGCCAGCAGCTTAGACGCAGGGGGCAACTATGGCTACACCTTC
CASSLDAGGNYGYTF
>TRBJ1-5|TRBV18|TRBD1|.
TGTGCCAGCTCTCCCGGACAGGGGGACAATCAGCCCCAGCATTTT
CASSPGQGDNQPQHF
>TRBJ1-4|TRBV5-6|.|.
TGTGCCAGCACATCACAGGGCTTTAATGAAAAACTGTTTTTT
CASTSQGFNEKLFF
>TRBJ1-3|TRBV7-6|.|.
TGTGCCAGCAGCTTAGTACTCCAGGGGTCAGGAAACACCATATATTTT
CASSLVLQGSGNTIYF
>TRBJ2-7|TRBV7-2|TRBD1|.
TGTGCCAGCAGCTTAGCCACGACAGGGAAGTACGAGCAGTACTTC
CASSLATTGKYEQYF
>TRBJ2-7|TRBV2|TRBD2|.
TGTGCCAGCGGGGGGGAGGGAAGGAACGAGCAGTACTTC
CASGGEGRNEQYF